This entry features one T cell receptor (beta chain) sequence. Its antigen is still unknown. The record originates from a study of cytomegalovirus exposure and HLA in healthy donors. Study-wide points: Cytomegalovirus status, reportedly, was diagnosed with high specificity and sensitivity by the classifier.

The PCR employed 60 Vbeta primers together with 13 Jbeta primers. Method: immunoSEQ multiplex PCR; TCRdb's copy keeps in-frame clones and lacks some. The table includes about 86,000 clones, just over 70% detected once. The germline V gene encodes CDR1 MNHEY and CDR2 SMNVEV (reference sequence). The CDR3 length is 15 residues. Trimming took 3 bases from V and 1 from J, leaving 13 bases between them. The clonotype comes from a man aged 55 to 70 in good health and CMV-seronegative. V usage is TRBV27 and J usage is TRBJ2-7; D perhaps matches TRBD1 (6 bases). The specimen was PBMCs. CDR3 nucleotide sequence: TGTGCCAGCAGTTTTAGAGGACAGAGATCCTACGAGCAGTACTTC. Translated: CASSFRGQRSYEQYF.